The present entry profiles one T cell receptor (beta chain) with its context. CDR1 is MNHEY, CDR2 SVGAGI, per germline. This CDR3 is 14 amino acids long. After removal of 6 bases from V and 4 bases from J, the junction contained 5 bases not matched to a gene. The data stem from a study of CD8 T cells in ankylosing spondylitis. TCRdb re-analysed the 5' RACE reads in MiXCR, keeping a single row per CDR3 protein. Altogether some 300,000 distinct CDR3 sequences are present, less than 25% being singletons, with the ten largest covering 3.5%. The rearrangement joins TRBV6-5 to TRBJ1-4, with 7 positions matching TRBD1. The sequence was obtained from a female donor with ankylosing spondylitis or in good health (not recorded which). Input material: blood, either unsorted or a sorted T cell fraction (not recorded which). This chain's CDR3 is CASRPTGFNEKLFF. The CDR3 DNA reads as TGTGCCAGCAGACCGACAGGGTTTAATGAAAAACTGTTTTTT.